This T cell receptor beta chain was sequenced during a study of blood T cell repertoires in COVID-19. Overall study context: Some COVID-19 samples were acute and others convalescent; all came from the United States, Italy and Spain. The cDNA or gDNA used as material had been derived from T cells, B-cell-depleted T cells, or PBMCs.

The germline gives CDR1 GTSNPN, CDR2 SVGIG (reference sequence). Trimming took off 6 bases at V and 1 base at J, with 18 bases between the two ends. This CDR3 is 15 amino acids long. Authors' analysis steps: Amplification of reference gene primers was used by the study to estimate nucleated cell counts. Produced via immunoSEQ multiplex PCR; TCRdb's table is partial and in-frame only. Clone size and V and J calls were adopted from that table, with D and trimming inferred from the DNA. The repertoire holds 15,000 to 19,000 clones, with 82% as singletons. The sequenced material came from peripheral blood. V and J are TRBV30 and TRBJ1-1; weak D call: TRBD1 (6 bases). The TCR was taken from an elderly man with active or convalescent COVID-19. The CDR3 DNA reads TGTGCCTGCAAAGATAACAGGGATAGGAACACTGAAGCTTTCTTT. As protein: CACKDNRDRNTEAFF.